This entry lists 30 T cell receptor beta chains sequenced from one sample in a study of blood T cell repertoires in COVID-19. TCRdb keeps only in-frame clones here, not all; method: immunoSEQ multiplex PCR. The data show 130,000 to 150,000 clones, more than 65% seen once. The sequenced sample consisted of peripheral blood. The origin of the receptors is an elderly man with acute or convalescent COVID-19.

This chain joins TRBV4-1 and TRBJ2-2; the D is unclear. The ends were cut back, 2 bases at V and 6 bases at J, with 7 bases in the middle. The CDR3 loop spans 13 amino acids. Germline V CDR1 and CDR2: MGHRA, YSYEKL. CDR3 protein: CASSQSNSGELFF. CDR3 sequence (DNA): TGCGCCAGCAGCCAATCAAACTCCGGGGAGCTGTTTTTT.

This chain uses TRBV10-3 with TRBJ2-2, with D maybe TRBD2 (5 bases). This CDR3 region has 15 residues. The ends were cut back, 4 bases at V and 4 bases at J, with 13 bases in the middle. Germline loops: CDR1 ENHRY, CDR2 SYGVKD. The CDR3 protein is CAISGGLARTGELFF. The DNA for the CDR3 is TGTGCCATCAGTGGCGGTCTAGCACGCACCGGGGAGCTGTTTTTT.

This chain links TRBV11-2 with TRBJ1-4, with D possibly matching TRBD1 (5 bases). This CDR3 comprises 13 residues. Germline lookup yields CDR1 SGHAT and CDR2 FQNNGV. Trimming shortened V by 6 bases and J by 7 bases, and 12 bases separated the two germline ends. CDR3 amino acids: CASRLRDSEKLFF. The CDR3, as DNA: TGTGCCAGCAGACTGAGAGACAGTGAAAAACTGTTTTTT. Variable domain in full (rest from reference TRBV11-2 and TRBJ1-4): EAGVAQSPRYKIIEKRQSVAFWCNPISGHATLYWYQQILGQGPKLLIQFQNNGVVDDSQLPKDRFSAERLKGVDSTLKIQPAKLEDSAVYLCASRLRDSEKLFFGSGTQLSVL.

This chain links TRBV11-3 with TRBJ2-7; D not resolved. Trimming shortened V by 5 bases and J by 6 bases, and 11 bases separated the two germline ends. The CDR3 consists of 12 residues. CDR1 and CDR2 (germline): SGHNT, YENEEA. CDR3 region: CASSDTGVEQYF. The CDR3 nucleotides read TGTGCCAGCAGCGACACTGGCGTCGAGCAGTACTTC. The variable domain in full, with the rest retrieved from reference TRBV11-3 and TRBJ2-7, is EAGVVQSPRYKIIEKKQPVAFWCNPISGHNTLYWYLQNLGQGPELLIRYENEEAVDDSQLPKDRFSAERLKGVDSTLKIQPAELGDSAVYLCASSDTGVEQYFGPGTRLTVT.

The rearrangement uses TRBV18 and TRBJ1-2; D gene ambiguous. The germline gives CDR1 KGHSH, CDR2 LQKENI. This CDR3 region has 14 residues. The V gene lost 2 bases and the J gene lost 1 base, with 8 bases spanning the gap. CDR3 nucleotides: TGTGCCAGCTCACCAAATAGTTATAACTATGGCTACACCTTC. Translation: CASSPNSYNYGYTF.

The V gene is TRBV5-8, the J gene TRBJ2-5; tentative D call: TRBD2 (6 bases). Germline V gene lookup returns CDR1 SGHTS and CDR2 YDEGEE. There are 13 residues in the CDR3. V lost 5 bases and J lost 5, with 13 bases in between. The CDR3 loop is CASRRYGGETQYF. DNA for the CDR3: TGTGCCAGCAGACGGTACGGAGGGGAGACCCAGTACTTC.

This clone came up many times. The J gene is TRBJ1-3, the V gene TRBV6-1, with D possibly matching TRBD1 (6 bases). The V gene's germline CDR1 is MNHNS and CDR2 SASEGT. The CDR3 runs 18 residues. Trimming cost V 4 bases and J 0 bases, with 19 bases left between them. CDR3 sequence reads: CASSAGTGTPGSGNTIYF. Written as DNA, the CDR3 is TGTGCCAGCAGTGCCGGAACCGGGACACCCGGCTCTGGAAACACCATATATTTT.

The chain is built from TRBV19 and TRBJ1-4; weak D call: TRBD1 (6 bases). Per germline, CDR1 LNHDA and CDR2 SQIVND (reference sequence). The V end lost 9 bases, the J end lost 4 bases, and 12 bases lay between the germline ends. There are 13 residues in the CDR3. CDR3 nucleotides: TGTGCCAGCGGGGACACCCTTAATGAAAAACTGTTTTTT. It is translated as CASGDTLNEKLFF.

The gene calls are TRBV12-3 or TRBV12-4 and TRBJ2-1, with D tentatively TRBD1 (6 bases). CDR3 size: 13 residues. V was clipped by 5 bases and J by 7 bases, with 12 bases between them. The CDR3 is CASSLGTPNEQFF. In nucleotides, the CDR3 is TGTGCCAGCAGTCTAGGGACACCAAATGAGCAGTTCTTC.

V is TRBV4-2 and J is TRBJ2-7; D is perhaps TRBD1 (6 bases). Trimming shortened V by 0 bases and J by 2 bases, and 20 bases separated the two germline ends. CDR1 and CDR2 from the germline V gene are LGHNA and YNFKEQ. This CDR3 is built from 18 residues. CDR3 coding DNA: TGTGCCAGCAGCCAAGAGGTCCCTCGGACAGCCGCTACCTACGAGCAGTACTTC. This encodes CASSQEVPRTAATYEQYF.

This rearrangement joins TRBV3-1 (or the pseudogene TRBV3-2) to TRBJ2-5; D not resolved. Trimming stripped 8 bases from V and 2 bases from J, with 12 bases between. Germline V CDR1 and CDR2: LGHDT, YNNKEL (reference sequence). This CDR3 has 13 amino acids. The CDR3 reads CASSPSRQETQYF. DNA for the CDR3: TGTGCCAGCTCTCCTTCCAGGCAAGAGACCCAGTACTTC.

This chain uses TRBV19 with TRBJ1-3; TRBD1 is a possible D gene (5 bases). V was clipped by 2 bases and J by 0 bases, with 8 bases between them. The CDR3 extends over 15 amino acids. Germline V lookup: CDR1 LNHDA, CDR2 SQIVND (reference sequence). The DNA of the CDR3 is TGTGCCAGTAGTATACGACAGACCTCTGGAAACACCATATATTTT. Its translation is CASSIRQTSGNTIYF.

Notes on this clone: A read error is possible here, since a much larger clone lies one base away. J is TRBJ1-1 and V is TRBV11-2, with D unresolved. Deletions cut 5 bases from V and 1 base from J, with 8 bases between. Germline V CDR1 and CDR2: SGHAT, FQNNGV. This CDR3 spans 13 amino acids. The CDR3 DNA reads as TGTGCCAGCAGCCTCCAGGAGAACACTGAAGCTTTCTTT. Its protein product is CASSLQENTEAFF.

There are a few counts of this clone. The rearrangement uses TRBV11-2 and TRBJ2-2; tentatively, D is TRBD2 (6 bases). Germline V gene lookup returns CDR1 SGHAT and CDR2 FQNNGV. CDR3 size: 15 residues. The germline V and J ends were trimmed by 0 bases and 9 bases, with 14 bases remaining between them. The CDR3 spells CASSLEAGGNRELFF. The DNA for the CDR3 is TGTGCCAGCAGCTTAGAGGCAGGCGGGAACCGGGAGCTGTTTTTT.

The J gene is TRBJ1-5, the V gene TRBV7-8; D not certain. The CDR3 is 15 amino acids. From germline, CDR1 is SGHVS and CDR2 FQNEAQ. The ends were cut back, 5 bases at V and 4 bases at J, with 15 bases in the middle. CDR3 residues: CASSRSSGRNQPQHF. The CDR3 bases are TGTGCCAGCAGCCGATCCAGTGGCCGAAATCAGCCCCAGCATTTT.

There are a few counts of this clone. V gene TRBV6-1 combines with J gene TRBJ1-1, with TRBD1 identical over 8 bases. The V gene's germline CDR1 is MNHNS and CDR2 SASEGT. Trimming cost V 2 bases and J 6 bases; bases outside gene matches: 2. There are 13 residues in the CDR3. Here the CDR3 DNA reads TGTGCCAGCAGTGAAACAGGGGGGTCTGAAGCTTTCTTT. Translating gives CASSETGGSEAFF.

The V gene is TRBV3-1 (or the pseudogene TRBV3-2), the J gene TRBJ1-3; 11 positions match TRBD1. Germline trimming cut 5 bases from V and 4 bases from J; bases unmatched to any gene: 10. The CDR3 contains 17 residues. Germline V gene data show CDR1 as LGHDT and CDR2 as YNNKEL (reference sequence). CDR3: CASSGFGQGAGGNTIYF. The CDR3 DNA reads TGTGCCAGCAGCGGATTTGGACAGGGGGCGGGCGGAAACACCATATATTTT.

A word on this clone: Relative to the germline gene, one junction end is altered; a read error may explain this. The chain carries TRBV7-9 and TRBJ2-3, with a possible D match to TRBD2 (6 bases). The CDR3 extends over 14 amino acids. The germline V gene has CDR1 SEHNR and CDR2 FQNEAQ (reference sequence). The CDR3 coding sequence is TGTGCCAGCAGCCGGGAGCCCTCCACAGGTACGCAGTATTTT. It yields the protein CASSREPSTGTQYF.

This clone was detected once. The V call is TRBV5-4, the J call TRBJ2-3; possibly TRBD2 for D (6 bases). V was trimmed by 2 bases and J by 0 bases, leaving 13 bases between them. Looked up from germline, CDR1 is SGHNT and CDR2 is YYREEE (reference sequence). The length of the CDR3 is 16 residues. The CDR3 sequence is CASSFGGVTSTDTQYF. In nucleotides, the CDR3 is TGTGCCAGCAGCTTTGGCGGGGTTACTAGCACAGATACGCAGTATTTT.

The rearrangement joins TRBV29-1 to TRBJ1-1; D is possibly TRBD1 (5 bases). CDR1 is SQVTM and CDR2 is ANQGSEA in the germline V gene. This CDR3 contains 14 residues. Trimming took off 7 bases at V and 0 bases at J, with 15 bases between the two ends. The CDR3 protein is CSAPGHNMNTEAFF. The CDR3 nucleotides read TGCAGCGCCCCCGGACACAACATGAACACTGAAGCTTTCTTT.

At least ten counts were recorded for this clone. This chain uses TRBV2 with TRBJ2-2; 15 positions match TRBD2. This CDR3 is built from 17 residues. The ends lost 3 bases at V and 4 bases at J; junction bases unmatched: 3. CDR1 SNHLY and CDR2 FYNNEI come from the germline V gene. DNA for the CDR3: TGTGCCAGCAGTGAGGGACTAGCGGGGGGTCGCACCGGGGAGCTGTTTTTT. It codes for CASSEGLAGGRTGELFF.

The chain carries TRBV7-6 and TRBJ1-2, with 9 bases identical to TRBD1. CDR3 size: 14 residues. CDR1 is SGHVS, CDR2 FNYEAQ, per germline. J lost 3 bases, V lost 5 bases, and 4 bases had no gene match. In DNA form, the CDR3 reads TGTGCCAGCAGCCCCAGGACAGGGGACTATGGCTACACCTTC. Protein sequence: CASSPRTGDYGYTF.

This clone was counted a few times. This chain links TRBV2 with TRBJ1-5, with 9 bases aligning to TRBD1. Germline V gene lookup returns CDR1 SNHLY and CDR2 FYNNEI. V was pared by 2 bases and J by 5 bases, with 4 bases of the junction left unmatched. CDR3 length: 15 amino acids. The CDR3 nucleotides read TGTGCCAGCAGTGAAAGAGGGACAGGGTATCAGCCCCAGCATTTT. Amino acids: CASSERGTGYQPQHF.

The genes are TRBV5-5 and TRBJ2-7; D is possibly TRBD1 (6 bases). The germline CDR1 and CDR2 sequences are SGHKS and YYEKEE (reference sequence). V shed 4 bases and J shed 3 bases, with 11 bases lying between them. The CDR3 totals 13 residues. Here the CDR3 reads CASSTRDNYEQYF. The CDR3 nucleotides are TGTGCCAGCAGCACCCGGGACAACTACGAGCAGTACTTC.

The CDR3 coding sequence is TGTGCCTGGAGTCTGACTGATTCACCCCTCCACTTT. This translates into CAWSLTDSPLHF. The rearrangement links TRBV30 to TRBJ1-6, with D uncertain. In germline, CDR1 is GTSNPN, CDR2 SVGIG (reference sequence). Trimming removed 2 bases at V and 8 bases at J, with 7 bases between. The CDR3 has 12 residues.

The chain recombines TRBV11-2 with TRBJ2-2, with 11 bases that match TRBD1. V shed 5 bases and J 4 bases; nucleotides not matched to a gene: 6. The CDR3 extends over 16 amino acids. CDR1 is SGHAT and CDR2 is FQNNGV in the germline V gene. In nucleotides, the CDR3 is TGTGCCAGCAGCACGCGGACAGGGGGCGGCACCGGGGAGCTGTTTTTT. Its translation is CASSTRTGGGTGELFF.

This clone was found many times. This chain uses TRBV7-2 with TRBJ1-5; D remains unclear. The CDR3 is made up of 14 amino acids. V was pared by 4 bases and J by 9 bases, with 16 bases between. From germline, CDR1 is SGHTA and CDR2 FQGNSA. The CDR3 region has the DNA TGTGCCAGCAGCTCCGGACTGGATTTGTGGCCCCAGCATTTT. This gives the protein CASSSGLDLWPQHF.

This chain connects TRBV5-1 to TRBJ1-3; D is possibly TRBD1 (5 bases). This CDR3 region has 14 residues. Trimming removed 5 bases at V and 0 bases at J, with 9 bases between. CDR1 is SGHRS, CDR2 YFSETQ, per germline. The CDR3 DNA sequence: TGCGCCAGCAGACCAGACAGCTCTGGAAACACCATATATTTT. The encoded protein is CASRPDSSGNTIYF.

The CDR3: CSVDVGSDEQYF. In DNA, the CDR3 is TGCAGCGTTGATGTTGGAAGCGACGAGCAGTACTTC. This sequence joins TRBV29-1 and TRBJ2-7; D uncertain. Trimming took 3 bases from V and 5 from J, leaving 11 bases between them. CDR1 is SQVTM and CDR2 is ANQGSEA in the germline V gene. The CDR3 is made up of 12 amino acids.

The chain carries TRBV5-1 and TRBJ2-2; TRBD1 agrees at 8 bases. After removal of 4 bases from V and 4 bases from J, the junction contained 6 bases not matched to a gene. The length of the CDR3 is 15 residues. CDR1 SGHRS and CDR2 YFSETQ come from the germline V gene. CDR3 coding DNA: TGCGCCAGCAGCCCCGGACAGGGAGGCACCGGGGAGCTGTTTTTT. Residues: CASSPGQGGTGELFF.